This T cell receptor (beta chain) was identified in a study of memory CD4+ T cells and cytomegalovirus serostatus. Study results and caveats: The CMV-associated TCR signature appears largely within the CD4+ memory repertoire.

Single viable CD3+CD4+CD8-CD45RO+ cells were sorted as the memory CD4+ T cells. CD4+ T cells were isolated by positive magnetic selection. A word on this clone: Its target is unknown.

Here immunoSEQ multiplex PCR was the method, and the copy in TCRdb shows in-frame clones only, minus some. The sample includes 80,000 or so clones, roughly three quarters of them seen just once. The source material was memory CD4+ T cells from blood. The origin of this receptor is an adult in good health and CMV-seropositive.

DNA of the CDR3: TGTGCCAGTAGTAATAGGGGTGTGGGTCAGCCCCAGCATTTT. Its protein is CASSNRGVGQPQHF. The J gene is TRBJ1-5, the V gene TRBV19, with D possibly TRBD1 on 5 matching bases. CDR3 length equals 14 residues. Per germline, CDR1 LNHDA and CDR2 SQIVND (reference sequence). Trimming took 4 bases from V and 6 from J, leaving 13 bases between them.